The 32 T cell receptor beta chains listed next were all sequenced from one sample in a study of blood T cell repertoires in COVID-19. The repertoire was sequenced with immunoSEQ multiplex PCR; TCRdb's copy has only in-frame clones and lacks some. The sample records about 150,000 clones, roughly 88% being singletons. The source material was peripheral blood. The receptors shown here come from a woman aged 50 to 65 with acute or convalescent COVID-19.

CDR3 sequence reads: CASSLAGGAYEQYF. In DNA form, the CDR3 reads TGTGCCAGCAGTTTAGCGGGAGGGGCCTACGAGCAGTACTTC. This rearrangement joins TRBV6-5 to TRBJ2-7, with TRBD2 identical over 11 bases. This CDR3 is built from 14 residues. The germline gives CDR1 MNHEY, CDR2 SVGAGI. Losses at the gene ends were 4 bases for V and 2 bases for J; bases not matched to a gene: 1.

The rearrangement joins TRBV19 to TRBJ1-5; D is unclear. The V end lost 5 bases, the J end lost 5 bases, and 13 bases lay between the germline ends. The CDR3 runs 14 residues. Per germline, CDR1 LNHDA and CDR2 SQIVND (reference sequence). The DNA for the CDR3 is TGTGCCAGTAGTTTCCGGGAGATCCATCAGCCCCAGCATTTT. This sequence encodes CASSFREIHQPQHF.

This clone has just one count. The chain employs TRBV7-8 and TRBJ2-7, with TRBD1 as a possible D gene (6 bases). Germline V CDR1 and CDR2: SGHVS, FQNEAQ. V was clipped by 4 bases and J by 5 bases, with 15 bases between them. CDR3 length: 14 amino acids. The CDR3 here is CASSSGDRFDEQYF. DNA for the CDR3: TGTGCCAGCAGCTCAGGGGACCGTTTCGACGAGCAGTACTTC.

The chain links TRBV19 to TRBJ1-3; D is perhaps TRBD1 (5 bases). Trimming took off 5 bases at V and 2 bases at J, with 10 bases between the two ends. The CDR3 runs 14 residues. Germline assignment: CDR1 LNHDA and CDR2 SQIVND (reference sequence). CDR3 in amino acids: CASSAQGAGNTIYF. CDR3 bases: TGTGCCAGTAGTGCCCAGGGCGCTGGAAACACCATATATTTT. Full variable domain (rest looked up from reference TRBV19 and TRBJ1-3): DGGITQSPKYLFRKEGQNVTLSCEQNLNHDAMYWYRQDPGQGLRLIYYSQIVNDFQKGDIAEGYSVSREKKESFPLTVTSAQKNPTAFYLCASSAQGAGNTIYFGEGSWLTVV.

This CDR3 reads CASGQGADEQYF. The CDR3 region has the DNA TGTGCCAGCGGACAGGGGGCCGACGAGCAGTACTTC. This chain uses TRBV21-1 with TRBJ2-7; the listed D gene, TRBD1, was not tested against the DNA. TRBV21-1 is an annotated pseudogene. The CDR3 covers 12 residues.

CDR3 bases: TGTGCCAGTAGTGTCTTAGGGGTATCCTACGAGCAGTACTTC. It encodes CASSVLGVSYEQYF. J is TRBJ2-7 and V is TRBV19; D is possibly TRBD1 (5 bases). Germline V gene data show CDR1 as LNHDA and CDR2 as SQIVND (reference sequence). Trimming left V 5 bases short and J 1 base short, with 12 bases between. The CDR3 consists of 14 residues.

This rearrangement joins TRBV7-9 to TRBJ1-2; D is ambiguous. This CDR3 region has 16 residues. Trimming stripped 1 base from V and 3 bases from J, with 15 bases between. Germline lookup yields CDR1 SEHNR and CDR2 FQNEAQ (reference sequence). The CDR3 protein is CASSLVFQEGDYGYTF. The CDR3 coding sequence is TGTGCCAGCAGCTTAGTTTTTCAGGAGGGCGACTATGGCTACACCTTC.

V is TRBV18 and J is TRBJ2-5; possibly TRBD2 for D (5 bases). The CDR3 runs to 15 residues. Trimming shortened V by 5 bases and J by 6 bases, and 19 bases separated the two germline ends. Germline V gives CDR1 KGHSH, CDR2 LQKENI. The CDR3 loop reads CASSAPLDPAKTQYF. Written as DNA, the CDR3 is TGTGCCAGCTCAGCCCCACTAGATCCCGCGAAGACCCAGTACTTC.

The chain carries TRBV27 and TRBJ2-2; 7 bases align to TRBD2. Germline V gives CDR1 MNHEY, CDR2 SMNVEV (reference sequence). V trimming: 1 base; J trimming: 5 bases; junction bases outside the gene matches: 4. The CDR3 runs to 15 residues. CDR3 sequence reads: CASSLFAGVTGELFF. The CDR3 DNA is TGTGCCAGCAGTTTATTTGCGGGAGTTACCGGGGAGCTGTTTTTT.

The chain uses TRBV15 and TRBJ1-5, with TRBD1 matching over 7 bases. The CDR3 runs to 15 residues. With 0 bases clipped from V and 6 bases from J, the junction kept 5 bases outside the gene matches. CDR1 and CDR2 (germline): LNHNV, YYDKDF (reference sequence). CDR3 region: CATSRDGGGTQPQHF. The CDR3 DNA reads TGTGCCACCAGCAGAGATGGAGGGGGCACTCAGCCCCAGCATTTT.

For the CDR3, the DNA is TGTGCCAGCAGTAACAAGGGACTAGAGCTCTGGGAGCAGTACTTC. It is translated as CASSNKGLELWEQYF. The chain combines TRBV6-2 or TRBV6-3 with TRBJ2-7; 8 bases agree with TRBD2. Per germline, CDR1 MNHEY and CDR2 SVGEGT. V shed 5 bases and J 7 bases; nucleotides not matched to a gene: 13. The length of the CDR3 is 15 residues.

The chain has TRBV2 and TRBJ2-3; D call uncertain. Germline V gene data show CDR1 as SNHLY and CDR2 as FYNNEI. The CDR3 totals 12 residues. The V end was cut by 3 bases, the J end by 6 bases, with 7 bases between. CDR3: CASSEISDTQYF. The CDR3 nucleotides read TGTGCCAGCAGTGAGATTAGCGATACGCAGTATTTT.

In nucleotides, the CDR3 is TGCGCCAGCAGCTACATGACAGGGGTGCCTTCACCCCTCCACTTT. Protein sequence: CASSYMTGVPSPLHF. The V call is TRBV5-1, the J call TRBJ1-6, with TRBD1 identical over 8 bases. Germline CDR1 reads SGHRS; CDR2 reads YFSETQ. Trimming removed 3 bases from V and 9 bases from J; junction bases left unmatched: 8. The CDR3 runs 15 residues.

The chain combines TRBV24-1 with TRBJ2-4; tentative D call: TRBD2 (5 bases). Per germline, CDR1 KGHDR and CDR2 SFDVKD. The CDR3 covers 12 residues. V dropped 10 bases and J dropped 5 bases, with 11 bases sitting between them. The CDR3 region is CATAGNENIQYF. As DNA, the CDR3 is TGTGCCACTGCCGGGAACGAAAACATTCAGTACTTC.

As DNA, the CDR3 is TGTGCCAGCAGTTCACCCGGTACCGGTGCTTACGAGCAGTACTTC. This encodes CASSSPGTGAYEQYF. The chain is built from TRBV6-2 or TRBV6-3 and TRBJ2-7; D remains unclear. The CDR3 loop spans 15 amino acids. Looked up from germline, CDR1 is MNHEY and CDR2 is SVGEGT. Trimming pared 4 bases from V and 4 bases from J, leaving 17 bases between.

The rearrangement joins TRBV7-8 to TRBJ2-3; tentatively, D is TRBD1 (6 bases). CDR3 length: 17 amino acids. Germline CDR1 and CDR2: SGHVS and FQNEAQ. V was pared by 4 bases and J by 0 bases, with 17 bases between. The CDR3, as DNA: TGTGCCAGCAGCTCCCTGTATCGGCAGGGGAGCACAGATACGCAGTATTTT. It yields the protein CASSSLYRQGSTDTQYF.

This clone has only one observation. The chain recombines TRBV7-9 with TRBJ2-5; D is undetermined. Germline-derived CDR1 and CDR2 are SEHNR and FQNEAQ (reference sequence). The CDR3 is 12 residues long. V lost 5 bases and J 4 bases, leaving 8 bases between the germline ends. The CDR3 DNA sequence: TGTGCCAGCAGCCCGAACTTAGAGACCCAGTACTTC. Translation: CASSPNLETQYF. Full variable domain (rest looked up from reference TRBV7-9 and TRBJ2-5): DTGVSQNPRHKITKRGQNVTFRCDPISEHNRLYWYRQTLGQGPEFLTYFQNEAQLEKSRLLSDRFSAERPKGSFSTLEIQRTEQGDSAMYLCASSPNLETQYFGPGTRLLVL.

The rearrangement uses TRBV6-1 and TRBJ1-6, with 11 bases matching TRBD1. CDR3 length: 17 amino acids. V shed 4 bases and J 7 bases; nucleotides not matched to a gene: 9. Germline V gives CDR1 MNHNS, CDR2 SASEGT. CDR3 DNA sequence: TGTGCCAGCAGTGGCCGGACAGGGGGCGCCCAAAATTCACCCCTCCACTTT. Residues: CASSGRTGGAQNSPLHF.

The chain combines TRBV5-6 with TRBJ1-4; 7 bases are a match to TRBD1. Trimming at V came to 0 bases and at J to 0 bases, leaving 5 bases not matched to a gene. Germline CDR1 SGHDT, CDR2 YYEEEE. The CDR3 contains 17 residues. CDR3 nucleotide sequence: TGTGCCAGCAGCTTGGACAGGGGATCTTCAACTAATGAAAAACTGTTTTTT. Translating it yields CASSLDRGSSTNEKLFF.

The chain is built from TRBV19 and TRBJ1-3; D remains unclear. The CDR3 is 14 residues long. Per the germline V gene, CDR1 is LNHDA and CDR2 is SQIVND (reference sequence). V shed 2 bases and J shed 2 bases, with 7 bases lying between them. CDR3 DNA: TGTGCCAGTAGTATACGGTCGGCTGGAAACACCATATATTTT. Its protein product is CASSIRSAGNTIYF.

This clone was counted once. The chain employs TRBV7-2 and TRBJ2-7; TRBD1 is a possible D gene (6 bases). Germline V CDR1 and CDR2: SGHTA, FQGNSA. The CDR3 sequence is 14 residues long. Trimming pared 3 bases from V and 1 base from J, leaving 10 bases between. The CDR3 nucleotides are TGTGCCAGCAGCTTTGGGGACATTTCCTACGAGCAGTACTTC. This encodes CASSFGDISYEQYF.

The chain joins TRBV5-1 to TRBJ1-5; 7 bases fit TRBD1. CDR1 is SGHRS and CDR2 is YFSETQ in the germline V gene. The CDR3 has 17 residues. The V segment lost 3 bases and the J segment 5 bases; nucleotides outside the gene matches: 14. CDR3 in amino acids: CASSSPSPDRTDQPQHF. The CDR3 DNA sequence: TGCGCCAGCAGCTCCCCCTCCCCGGACAGGACGGATCAGCCCCAGCATTTT.

V is TRBV7-2 and J is TRBJ2-7; tentative D call: TRBD2 (6 bases). V gave up 2 bases and J gave up 0 bases, with 17 bases separating them. The CDR3 spans 17 residues. The germline V gene has CDR1 SGHTA and CDR2 FQGNSA. The CDR3 sequence is CASSLRGGASSSYEQYF. CDR3 bases: TGTGCCAGCAGCTTAAGGGGCGGGGCCTCCTCCTCCTACGAGCAGTACTTC.

J is TRBJ1-1 and V is TRBV28; D not certain. Trimming shortened V by 2 bases and J by 2 bases, and 3 bases separated the two germline ends. Germline V gene data show CDR1 as MDHEN and CDR2 as SYDVKM. The CDR3 has 12 amino acids. CDR3 sequence: CASSLPNTEAFF. For the CDR3, the DNA is TGTGCCAGCAGTTTACCTAACACTGAAGCTTTCTTT.

This clone appeared a few times. The chain has TRBV7-9 and TRBJ1-5; TRBD1 matches at 8 bases. The germline V gene encodes CDR1 SEHNR and CDR2 FQNEAQ (reference sequence). Germline trimming cut 1 base from V and 5 bases from J; bases unmatched to any gene: 10. The length of the CDR3 is 17 residues. The CDR3 here is CASSLGADRAAYQPQHF. CDR3 coding DNA: TGTGCCAGCAGCTTAGGTGCGGACAGGGCGGCGTATCAGCCCCAGCATTTT.

The chain employs TRBV6-5 and TRBJ2-7, with 9 bases aligning to TRBD1. After removal of 6 bases from V and 3 bases from J, the junction contained 9 bases not matched to a gene. This CDR3 contains 15 residues. Germline loops: CDR1 MNHEY, CDR2 SVGAGI. The CDR3 coding sequence is TGTGCCAGCAGCTTGACAGGGGGGTCAATCTACGAGCAGTACTTC. It specifies CASSLTGGSIYEQYF.

V and J are TRBV19 and TRBJ1-4, with unresolved D. This CDR3 region has 13 residues. V was shortened by 7 bases and J by 8 bases, with 14 bases between the two germline ends. The germline CDR1 and CDR2 sequences are LNHDA and SQIVND (reference sequence). The CDR3 DNA is TGTGCCAGTAACGACCATGCGGAGGAAAAACTGTTTTTT. Residues: CASNDHAEEKLFF.

This chain joins TRBV28 and TRBJ2-1; 8 nucleotides agree with TRBD2. The CDR3 spans 17 residues. V gave up 3 bases and J gave up 1 base; unmatched junction bases: 8. Germline assignment: CDR1 MDHEN and CDR2 SYDVKM. CDR3 amino acids: CASSFRTSRISYNEQFF. CDR3 bases: TGTGCCAGCAGTTTTCGGACTAGCCGAATTTCCTACAATGAGCAGTTCTTC.

The chain carries TRBV4-1 and TRBJ1-3; unclear D gene. Germline-derived CDR1 and CDR2 are MGHRA and YSYEKL. V gave up 1 base and J gave up 4 bases, with 17 bases separating them. CDR3 length: 17 amino acids. This CDR3 is CASSQGGERESGNTIYF. CDR3 DNA: TGCGCCAGCAGCCAAGGGGGTGAAAGGGAGTCCGGAAACACCATATATTTT.

This sequence joins TRBV3-1 (or the pseudogene TRBV3-2) and TRBJ1-5; D may be TRBD1 (6 bases). The CDR3 runs 19 residues. Germline V gene lookup returns CDR1 LGHDT and CDR2 YNNKEL (reference sequence). Between the trimmed V and J ends, which lost 0 bases and 0 bases, there was a span of 18 bases. CDR3 in DNA: TGTGCCAGCAGCCAAGATGGACAGTGTGAAGCCCTTAGCAATCAGCCCCAGCATTTT. This codes for CASSQDGQCEALSNQPQHF.

The V and J genes are TRBV10-3 and TRBJ2-1; TRBD2 is a possible D gene (5 bases). This CDR3 contains 12 residues. Germline-derived CDR1 and CDR2 are ENHRY and SYGVKD. Between the trimmed V and J ends, which lost 4 bases and 5 bases, there was a span of 6 bases. The CDR3 region has the DNA TGTGCCATCAGTGTCGGGGACAATGAGCAGTTCTTC. Protein: CAISVGDNEQFF.

The genes are TRBV19 and TRBJ2-1; no firm D call. The CDR3 totals 15 residues. The ends were cut back, 3 bases at V and 0 bases at J, with 9 bases in the middle. In germline, CDR1 is LNHDA, CDR2 SQIVND (reference sequence). The CDR3 here is CASSISRYSYNEQFF. CDR3 DNA sequence: TGTGCCAGTAGTATTTCCAGGTACTCCTACAATGAGCAGTTCTTC.